A selection of T cell receptor beta chains follows, all from one sample in a study. MiXCR, applied by TCRdb to the RT-PCR reads, yields one record per CDR3 protein. The sample holds hundreds of thousands of distinct CDR3 sequences, 14% seen once. Sequenced input: memory CD4+ T cells from blood. The receptors were gathered from a female donor in good health, serving as a healthy control. CDR3s include the opening cysteine and the closing phenylalanine or tryptophan. The D gene is left open where the match is weak. Clone size is given for some rows only: seen once, a few or many times, or a class if the clone is expanded.

>.|TRBD2|TRBJ2-3|TRBV7-2|16
CASSSPSGGLGDTQYF
TGTGCCAGCAGCTCGCCTAGCGGGGGGCTAGGAGATACGCAGTATTTT
>many|.|TRBJ2-1|TRBV7-2|13
CASSLNRYNEQFF
TGTGCCAGCAGCTTGAACCGTTACAATGAGCAGTTCTTC
>many|.|TRBJ1-6|TRBV27|15
CASSPRPRDGSPLHF
TGTGCCAGCAGTCCCCGGCCCCGGGACGGTTCACCCCTCCACTTT
>.|.|TRBJ1-2|TRBV7-2|13
CASSLVQGFYYTF
TGTGCCAGCAGCTTAGTTCAGGGGTTTTACTACACCTTC
>.|TRBD2|TRBJ2-2|TRBV7-3|16
CASSPTTSGSYGELFF
TGTGCCAGCAGCCCTACGACTAGCGGGAGTTACGGGGAGCTGTTTTTT
>few|.|TRBJ2-5|TRBV6-5|16
CASRNQARFHPETQYF
TGTGCCAGCAGGAACCAAGCTCGGTTCCACCCCGAGACCCAGTACTTC
>few|.|TRBJ1-4|TRBV7-2|13
CASSLGEGEKLFF
TGTGCCAGCAGCTTGGGGGAGGGGGAAAAACTGTTTTTT
>.|.|TRBJ1-1|TRBV20-1|16
CSAIKASGQMNTEAFF
TGCAGTGCTATAAAGGCATCGGGACAAATGAACACTGAAGCTTTCTTT
>.|TRBD2|TRBJ2-5|TRBV12-3/TRBV12-4|15
CASSPVVAGEKTQYF
TGTGCCAGCAGTCCCGTCGTAGCGGGAGAAAAGACCCAGTACTTC
>many|TRBD1|TRBJ2-5|TRBV6-6|14
CASQQGNLQETQYF
TGTGCCAGTCAACAGGGGAACCTCCAAGAGACCCAGTACTTC
>many|TRBD2|TRBJ2-1|TRBV7-8|12
CASSQDGTRMFF
TGTGCCAGCAGCCAAGACGGGACTAGAATGTTCTTC
>.|.|TRBJ2-5|TRBV11-1|14
CASSLAPYQETQYF
TGTGCCAGCAGCCTAGCGCCGTACCAAGAGACCCAGTACTTC
>.|TRBD2|TRBJ2-5|TRBV20-1|18
CSARDSGTSGSLYSVQYF
TGCAGTGCTAGAGACTCCGGGACTAGCGGGAGTTTGTATAGCGTCCAGTACTTC
>few|TRBD1|TRBJ1-4|TRBV5-1|14
CASSPQGGSEKLFF
TGCGCCAGCAGCCCTCAGGGGGGGAGTGAAAAACTGTTTTTT
>many|.|TRBJ2-6|TRBV6-5|15
CASSTPRSGANVLTF
TGTGCCAGCAGCACACCTCGCTCTGGGGCCAACGTCCTGACTTTC
>.|.|TRBJ1-2|TRBV5-6|15
CASSPSTGANYGYTF
TGTGCCAGCAGCCCCTCGACAGGAGCTAACTATGGCTACACCTTC
>.|.|TRBJ2-7|TRBV7-2|13
CASSLQPNGEQYF
TGTGCCAGCAGCTTACAGCCGAATGGCGAGCAGTACTTC